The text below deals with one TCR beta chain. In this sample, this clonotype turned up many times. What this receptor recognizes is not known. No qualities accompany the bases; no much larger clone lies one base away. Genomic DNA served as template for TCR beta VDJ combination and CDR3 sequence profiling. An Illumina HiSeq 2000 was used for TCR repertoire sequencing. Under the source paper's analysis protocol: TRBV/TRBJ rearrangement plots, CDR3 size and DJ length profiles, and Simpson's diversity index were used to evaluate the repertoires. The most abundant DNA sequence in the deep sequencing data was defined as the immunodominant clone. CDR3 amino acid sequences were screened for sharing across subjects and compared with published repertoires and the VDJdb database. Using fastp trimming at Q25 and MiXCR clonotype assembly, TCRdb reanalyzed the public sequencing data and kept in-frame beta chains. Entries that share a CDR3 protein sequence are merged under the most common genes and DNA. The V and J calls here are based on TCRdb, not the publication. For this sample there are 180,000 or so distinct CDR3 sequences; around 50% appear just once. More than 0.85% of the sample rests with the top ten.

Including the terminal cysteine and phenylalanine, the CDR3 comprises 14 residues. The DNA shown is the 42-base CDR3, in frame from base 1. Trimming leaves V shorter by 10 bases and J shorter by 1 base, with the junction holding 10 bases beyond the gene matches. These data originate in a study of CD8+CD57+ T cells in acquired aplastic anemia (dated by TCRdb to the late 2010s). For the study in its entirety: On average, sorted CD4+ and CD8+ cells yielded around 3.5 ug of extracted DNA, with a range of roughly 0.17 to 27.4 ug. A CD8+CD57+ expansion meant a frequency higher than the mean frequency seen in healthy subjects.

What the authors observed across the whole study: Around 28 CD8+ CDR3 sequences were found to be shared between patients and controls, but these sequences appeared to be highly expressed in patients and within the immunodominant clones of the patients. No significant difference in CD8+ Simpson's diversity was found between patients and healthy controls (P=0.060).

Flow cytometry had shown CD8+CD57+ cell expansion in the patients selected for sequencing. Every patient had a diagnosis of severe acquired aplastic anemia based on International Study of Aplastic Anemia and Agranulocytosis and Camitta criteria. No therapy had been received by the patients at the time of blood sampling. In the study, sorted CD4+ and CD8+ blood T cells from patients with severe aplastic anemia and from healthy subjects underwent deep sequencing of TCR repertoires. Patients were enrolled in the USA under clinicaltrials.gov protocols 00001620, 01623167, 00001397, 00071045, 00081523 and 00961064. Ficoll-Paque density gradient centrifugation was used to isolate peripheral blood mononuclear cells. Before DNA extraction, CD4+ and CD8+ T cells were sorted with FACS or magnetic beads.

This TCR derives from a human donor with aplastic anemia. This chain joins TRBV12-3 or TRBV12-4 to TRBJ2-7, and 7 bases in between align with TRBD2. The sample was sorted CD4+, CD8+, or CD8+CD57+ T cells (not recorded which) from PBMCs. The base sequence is TGTGCCATAACCCGGTTCGGGGGGTCCTACGAGCAGTACTTC. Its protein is CAITRFGGSYEQYF.